This entry lists 7 T cell receptor beta chains sequenced from one sample in a study of human T cells and chemical hapten exposure. The time point was: patch test 1, 2 weeks after DPC sensitization. Treatment here: therapeutic diphenylcyclopropenone sensitization with weekly scalp DPC. The template was total RNA from unfractionated whole blood. TCRdb re-called the RACE reads through MiXCR, storing one row per CDR3 protein. Of 40,000 or so distinct CDR3 sequences in the sample, about 4% are singletons; the top ten hold roughly 24%. The input for sequencing was whole blood, taken in connection with sensitization to the hapten diphenylcyclopropenone (DPC). These receptors were taken from a man in his fifties with alopecia areata. Some clones in this sample may be carry-over from other donors' samples.

The chain couples TRBV3-1 to TRBJ1-1, with D perhaps TRBD1 (6 bases). In germline, CDR1 is LGHDT, CDR2 YNNKEL (reference sequence). The CDR3 loop spans 14 amino acids. V shed 3 bases and J shed 7 bases, with 15 bases lying between them. Here the CDR3 reads CASSHKRGLNEAFF. The CDR3, as DNA: TGTGCCAGCAGCCATAAACGGGGGCTGAATGAAGCTTTCTTT.

This clonotype was counted ten times or more. V gene TRBV20-1 combines with J gene TRBJ1-1, with 7 bases aligning to TRBD1. The germline V gene encodes CDR1 DFQATT and CDR2 SNEGSKA (reference sequence). The CDR3 consists of 14 residues. The trim removed 2 bases at V and 1 base at J, leaving 4 bases unmatched. The CDR3 nucleotides are TGCAGTGCTAGACGACAGGGAACGAACACTGAAGCTTTCTTT. This sequence encodes CSARRQGTNTEAFF.

This clonotype appeared many times. This rearrangement joins TRBV12-3 or TRBV12-4 to TRBJ2-5; D is undetermined. V gave up 9 bases and J gave up 4 bases, with 6 bases separating them. This CDR3 comprises 10 residues. This chain's CDR3 is CASGVETQYF. Here the CDR3 DNA reads TGTGCCAGTGGGGTAGAGACCCAGTACTTC.

At least ten counts were recorded for this clonotype. The rearrangement uses TRBV7-9 and TRBJ1-1; D uncertain. CDR3 length equals 13 residues. Germline lookup yields CDR1 SEHNR and CDR2 FQNEAQ (reference sequence). The ends were cut back, 4 bases at V and 5 bases at J, with 11 bases in the middle. CDR3 nucleotide sequence: TGTGCCAGCAGCTCGCACGGGGTTACTGAAGCTTTCTTT. This translates into CASSSHGVTEAFF.

This clonotype was seen many times. The chain has TRBV6-1 and TRBJ1-5, with 11 bases lining up with TRBD1. The CDR3 sequence is 15 residues long. Germline V lookup: CDR1 MNHNS, CDR2 SASEGT. J gave up 1 base and V 6 bases, and 2 bases lay outside the gene matches. CDR3 residues: CASRDRGQSNQPQHF. In nucleotides, the CDR3 is TGTGCCAGCAGGGACAGGGGGCAAAGCAATCAGCCCCAGCATTTT.

To note about this clonotype: A much bigger clone sits one base away, suggesting this may be a read error. Written as DNA, the CDR3 is TGTGCCAACAGTTTACCCGGAGGCTATGGCTACACCTTC. It specifies CANSLPGGYGYTF. The chain recombines TRBV12-3 or TRBV12-4 with TRBJ1-2; D remains ambiguous. The CDR3 runs 13 residues.

This clonotype was detected many times. This chain's CDR3 is CASSGTGTSGRNEQFF. The CDR3 DNA sequence: TGCGCCAGCAGCGGCACCGGGACTAGCGGGAGAAATGAGCAGTTCTTC. V is TRBV5-1 and J is TRBJ2-1; 14 bases are a match to TRBD2. Germline CDR1 SGHRS, CDR2 YFSETQ. The V segment lost 4 bases and the J segment 7 bases; nucleotides outside the gene matches: 7. CDR3 length equals 16 residues.